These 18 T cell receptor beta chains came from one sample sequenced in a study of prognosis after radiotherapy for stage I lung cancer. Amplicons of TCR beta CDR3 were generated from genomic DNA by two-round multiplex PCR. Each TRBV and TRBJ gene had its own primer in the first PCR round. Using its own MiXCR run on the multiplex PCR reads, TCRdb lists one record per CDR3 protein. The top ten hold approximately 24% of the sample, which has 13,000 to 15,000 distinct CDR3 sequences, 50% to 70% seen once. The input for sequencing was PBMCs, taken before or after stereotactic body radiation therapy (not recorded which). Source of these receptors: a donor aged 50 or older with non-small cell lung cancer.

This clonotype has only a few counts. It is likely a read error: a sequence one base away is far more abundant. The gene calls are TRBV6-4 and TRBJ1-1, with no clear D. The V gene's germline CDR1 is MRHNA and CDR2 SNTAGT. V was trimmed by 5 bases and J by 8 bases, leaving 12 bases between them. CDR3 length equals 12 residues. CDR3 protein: CASSPGGMEAFF. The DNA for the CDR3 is TGTGCCAGCAGTCCGGGCGGGATGGAAGCTTTCTTT.

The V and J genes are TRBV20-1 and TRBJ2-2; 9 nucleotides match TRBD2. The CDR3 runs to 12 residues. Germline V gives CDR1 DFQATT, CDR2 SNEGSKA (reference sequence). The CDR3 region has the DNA TGCATTTCTAGCGGGATTACCGGGGAGCTGTTTTTT. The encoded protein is CISSGITGELFF.

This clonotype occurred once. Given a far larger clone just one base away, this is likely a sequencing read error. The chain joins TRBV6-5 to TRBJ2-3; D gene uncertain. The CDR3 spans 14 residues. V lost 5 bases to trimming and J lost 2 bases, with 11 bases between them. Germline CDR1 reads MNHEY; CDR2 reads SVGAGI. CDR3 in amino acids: CASSVQPHTDTQYF. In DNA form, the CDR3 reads TGTGCCAGCAGTGTACAGCCACACACAGATACGCAGTATTTT.

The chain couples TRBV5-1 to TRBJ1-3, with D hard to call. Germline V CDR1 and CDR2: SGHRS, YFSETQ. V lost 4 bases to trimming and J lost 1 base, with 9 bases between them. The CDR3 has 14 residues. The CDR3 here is CASSGSASGNTIYF. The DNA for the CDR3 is TGCGCCAGCAGCGGGAGTGCTTCTGGAAACACCATATATTTT.

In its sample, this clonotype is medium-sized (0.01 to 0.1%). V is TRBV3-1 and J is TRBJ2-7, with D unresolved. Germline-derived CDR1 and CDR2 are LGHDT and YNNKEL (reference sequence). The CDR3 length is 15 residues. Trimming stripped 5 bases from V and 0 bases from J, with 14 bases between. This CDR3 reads CASSSMGWSSYEQYF. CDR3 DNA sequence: TGTGCCAGCAGCTCAATGGGGTGGAGCTCCTACGAGCAGTACTTC.

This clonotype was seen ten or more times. The CDR3 region has the DNA TGTGCCAGCAGTGAATCGTTGGGGCCTAGCGGGAGAGGTGGTCAAGAGACCCAGTACTTC. Amino acid sequence: CASSESLGPSGRGGQETQYF. The rearrangement links TRBV6-1 to TRBJ2-5; TRBD2 matches at 10 bases. Trimming removed 2 bases from V and 2 bases from J; junction bases left unmatched: 17. The length of the CDR3 is 20 residues. The germline V gene has CDR1 MNHNS and CDR2 SASEGT.

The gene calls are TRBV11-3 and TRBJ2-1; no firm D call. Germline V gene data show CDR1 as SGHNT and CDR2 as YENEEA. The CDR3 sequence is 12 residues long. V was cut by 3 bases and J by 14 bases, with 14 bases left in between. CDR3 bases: TGTGCCAGCAGCTTCATTAGAAATGGGAAGTTCTTC. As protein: CASSFIRNGKFF.

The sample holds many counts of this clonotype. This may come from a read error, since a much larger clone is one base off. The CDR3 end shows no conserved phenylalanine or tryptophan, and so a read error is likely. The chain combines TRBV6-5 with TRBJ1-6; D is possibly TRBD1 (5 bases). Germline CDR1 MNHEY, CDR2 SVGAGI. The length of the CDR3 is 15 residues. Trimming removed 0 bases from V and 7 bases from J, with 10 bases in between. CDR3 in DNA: TGTGCCAGCAGTTACTCTCAGGGAGGGAATTCACCCCTCCACTTG. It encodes CASSYSQGGNSPLHL.

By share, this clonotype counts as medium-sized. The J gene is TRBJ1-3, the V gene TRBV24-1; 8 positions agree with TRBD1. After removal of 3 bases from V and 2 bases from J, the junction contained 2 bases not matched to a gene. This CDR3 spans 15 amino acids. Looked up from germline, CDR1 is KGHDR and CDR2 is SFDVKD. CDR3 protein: CATSDAQGAGNTIYF. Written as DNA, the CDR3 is TGTGCCACCAGTGATGCACAGGGGGCTGGAAACACCATATATTTT.

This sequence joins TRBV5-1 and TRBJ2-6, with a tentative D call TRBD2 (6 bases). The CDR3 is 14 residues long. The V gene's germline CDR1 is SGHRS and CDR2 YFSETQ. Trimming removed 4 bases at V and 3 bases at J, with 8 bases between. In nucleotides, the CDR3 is TGCGCCAGCAGCGGAGGGTTTGGGGCCAACGTCCTGACTTTC. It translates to CASSGGFGANVLTF.

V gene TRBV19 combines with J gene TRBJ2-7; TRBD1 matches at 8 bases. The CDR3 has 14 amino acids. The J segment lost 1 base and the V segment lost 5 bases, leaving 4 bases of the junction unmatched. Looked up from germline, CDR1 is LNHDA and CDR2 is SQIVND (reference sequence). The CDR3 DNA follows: TGTGCCAGTAGTCCAGGGGGCCGGTCCTACGAGCAGTACTTC. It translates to CASSPGGRSYEQYF. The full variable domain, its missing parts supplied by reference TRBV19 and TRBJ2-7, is DGGITQSPKYLFRKEGQNVTLSCEQNLNHDAMYWYRQDPGQGLRLIYYSQIVNDFQKGDIAEGYSVSREKKESFPLTVTSAQKNPTAFYLCASSPGGRSYEQYFGPGTRLTVT.

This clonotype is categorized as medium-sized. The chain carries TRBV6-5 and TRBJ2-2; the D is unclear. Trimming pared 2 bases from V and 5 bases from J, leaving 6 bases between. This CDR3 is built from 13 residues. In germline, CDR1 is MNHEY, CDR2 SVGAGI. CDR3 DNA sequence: TGTGCCAGCAGTTACGGGCGAACCGGGGAGCTGTTTTTT. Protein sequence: CASSYGRTGELFF.

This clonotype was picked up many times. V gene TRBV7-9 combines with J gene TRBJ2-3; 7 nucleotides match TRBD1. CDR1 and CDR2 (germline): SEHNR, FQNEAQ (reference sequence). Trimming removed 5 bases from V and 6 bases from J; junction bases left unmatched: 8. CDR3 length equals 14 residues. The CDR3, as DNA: TGTGCCAGCAGCCTGGGGACAGTAACGGATACGCAGTATTTT. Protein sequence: CASSLGTVTDTQYF. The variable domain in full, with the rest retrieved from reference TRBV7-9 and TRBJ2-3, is DTGVSQNPRHKITKRGQNVTFRCDPISEHNRLYWYRQTLGQGPEFLTYFQNEAQLEKSRLLSDRFSAERPKGSFSTLEIQRTEQGDSAMYLCASSLGTVTDTQYFGPGTRLTVL.

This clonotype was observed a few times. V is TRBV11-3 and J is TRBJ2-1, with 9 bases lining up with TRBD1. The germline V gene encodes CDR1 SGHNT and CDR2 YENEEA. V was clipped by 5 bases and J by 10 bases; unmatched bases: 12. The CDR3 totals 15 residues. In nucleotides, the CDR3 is TGTGCCAGCAGCGATAACAGGGGGCGAGGGGGCGAGCAGTTCTTC. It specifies CASSDNRGRGGEQFF.

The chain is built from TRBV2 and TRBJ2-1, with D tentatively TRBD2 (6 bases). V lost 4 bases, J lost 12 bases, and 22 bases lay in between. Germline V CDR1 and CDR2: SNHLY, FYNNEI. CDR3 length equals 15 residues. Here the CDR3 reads CASSVRNSGEGRQFF. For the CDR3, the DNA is TGTGCCAGCAGTGTCCGTAACTCGGGAGAGGGTCGGCAGTTCTTC.

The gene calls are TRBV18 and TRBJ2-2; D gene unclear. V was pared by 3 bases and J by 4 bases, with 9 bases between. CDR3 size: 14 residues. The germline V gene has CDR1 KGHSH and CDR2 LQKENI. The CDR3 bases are TGTGCCAGCTCACCCGCGGCGAGCACCGGGGAGCTGTTTTTT. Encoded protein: CASSPAASTGELFF.

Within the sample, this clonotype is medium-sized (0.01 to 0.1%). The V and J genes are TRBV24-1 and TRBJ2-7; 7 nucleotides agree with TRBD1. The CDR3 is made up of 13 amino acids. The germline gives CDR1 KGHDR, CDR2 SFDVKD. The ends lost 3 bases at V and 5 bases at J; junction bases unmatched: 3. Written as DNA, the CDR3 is TGTGCCACCAGTGATCCCGACAGGGACGAGCAGTACTTC. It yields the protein CATSDPDRDEQYF.

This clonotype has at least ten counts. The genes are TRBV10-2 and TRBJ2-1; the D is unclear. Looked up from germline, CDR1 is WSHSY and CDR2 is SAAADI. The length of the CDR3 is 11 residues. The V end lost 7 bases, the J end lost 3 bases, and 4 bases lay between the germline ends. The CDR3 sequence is CASKSYNEQFF. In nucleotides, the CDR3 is TGCGCCAGCAAAAGCTACAATGAGCAGTTCTTC.